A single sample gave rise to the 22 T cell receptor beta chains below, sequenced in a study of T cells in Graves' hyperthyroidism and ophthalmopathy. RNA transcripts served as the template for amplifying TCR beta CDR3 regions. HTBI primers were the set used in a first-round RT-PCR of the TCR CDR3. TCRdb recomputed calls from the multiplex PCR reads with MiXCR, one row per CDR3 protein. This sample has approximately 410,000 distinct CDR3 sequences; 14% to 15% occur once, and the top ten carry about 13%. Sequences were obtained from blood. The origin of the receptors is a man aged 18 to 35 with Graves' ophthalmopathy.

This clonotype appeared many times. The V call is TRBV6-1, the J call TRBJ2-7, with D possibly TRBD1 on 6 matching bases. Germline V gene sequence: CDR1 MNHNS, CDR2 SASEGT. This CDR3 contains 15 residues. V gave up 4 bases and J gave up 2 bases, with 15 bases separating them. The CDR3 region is CASSVGPGAPYEQYF. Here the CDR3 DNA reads TGTGCCAGCAGTGTTGGCCCAGGGGCTCCCTACGAGCAGTACTTC.

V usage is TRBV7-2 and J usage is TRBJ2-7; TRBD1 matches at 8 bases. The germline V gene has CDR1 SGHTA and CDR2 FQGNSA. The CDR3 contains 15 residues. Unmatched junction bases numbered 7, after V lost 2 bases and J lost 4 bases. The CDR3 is CASSLRTGGQYEQYF. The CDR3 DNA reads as TGTGCCAGCAGCTTACGTACAGGGGGGCAATACGAGCAGTACTTC. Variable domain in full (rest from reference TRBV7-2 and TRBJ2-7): GAGVSQSPSNKVTEKGKDVELRCDPISGHTALYWYRQSLGQGLEFLIYFQGNSAPDKSGLPSDRFSAERTGGSVSTLTIQRTQQEDSAVYLCASSLRTGGQYEQYFGPGTRLTVT.

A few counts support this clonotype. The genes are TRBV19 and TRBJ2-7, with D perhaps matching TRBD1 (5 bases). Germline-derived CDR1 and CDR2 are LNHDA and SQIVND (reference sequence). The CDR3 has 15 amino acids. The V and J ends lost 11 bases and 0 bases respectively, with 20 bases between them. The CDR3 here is CASTLSRDGSYEQYF. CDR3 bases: TGTGCCTCCACCCTGTCCAGGGATGGCTCCTACGAGCAGTACTTC.

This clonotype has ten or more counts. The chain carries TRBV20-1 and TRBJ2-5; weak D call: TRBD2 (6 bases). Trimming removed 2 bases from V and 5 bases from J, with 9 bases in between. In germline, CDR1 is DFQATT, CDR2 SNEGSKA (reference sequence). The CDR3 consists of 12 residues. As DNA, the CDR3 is TGCAGTGCTAGATGGCTAGCGGAGACCCAGTACTTC. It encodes CSARWLAETQYF.

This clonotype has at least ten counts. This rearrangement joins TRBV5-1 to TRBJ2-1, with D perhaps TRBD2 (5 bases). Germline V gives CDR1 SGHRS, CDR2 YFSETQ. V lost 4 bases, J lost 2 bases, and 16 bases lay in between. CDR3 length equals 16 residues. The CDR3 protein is CASSPVPSSAYNEQFF. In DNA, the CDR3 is TGCGCCAGCAGCCCCGTCCCTAGCTCAGCCTACAATGAGCAGTTCTTC.

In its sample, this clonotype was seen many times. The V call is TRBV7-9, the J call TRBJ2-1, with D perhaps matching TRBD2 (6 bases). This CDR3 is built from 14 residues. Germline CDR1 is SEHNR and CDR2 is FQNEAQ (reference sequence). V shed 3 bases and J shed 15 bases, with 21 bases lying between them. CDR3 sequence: CASSFGSIAALVFF. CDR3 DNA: TGTGCCAGCAGCTTTGGTTCGATAGCGGCTCTGGTGTTCTTC. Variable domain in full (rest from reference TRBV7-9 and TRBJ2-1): DTGVSQNPRHKITKRGQNVTFRCDPISEHNRLYWYRQTLGQGPEFLTYFQNEAQLEKSRLLSDRFSAERPKGSFSTLEIQRTEQGDSAMYLCASSFGSIAALVFFGPGTRLTVL.

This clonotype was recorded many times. CDR3: CASSFGGVEGYTF. CDR3 nucleotides: TGTGCCAGCAGCTTCGGTGGGGTAGAAGGCTACACCTTC. This chain connects TRBV7-2 to TRBJ1-2; D is unclear. Trimming shortened V by 3 bases and J by 8 bases, and 13 bases separated the two germline ends. The CDR3 extends over 13 amino acids. Germline CDR1 SGHTA, CDR2 FQGNSA.

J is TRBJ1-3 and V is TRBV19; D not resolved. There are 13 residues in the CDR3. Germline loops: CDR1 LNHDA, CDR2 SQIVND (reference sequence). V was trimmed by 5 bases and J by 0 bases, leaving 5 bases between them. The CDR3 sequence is CASSHGSGNTIYF. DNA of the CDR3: TGTGCCAGTAGTCACGGCTCTGGAAACACCATATATTTT.

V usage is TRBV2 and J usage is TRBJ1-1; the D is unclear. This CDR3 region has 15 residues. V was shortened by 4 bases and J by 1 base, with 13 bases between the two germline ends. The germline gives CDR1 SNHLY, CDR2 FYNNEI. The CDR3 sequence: CASSGNALGNTEAFF. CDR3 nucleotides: TGTGCCAGCAGTGGAAACGCTCTCGGGAACACTGAAGCTTTCTTT.

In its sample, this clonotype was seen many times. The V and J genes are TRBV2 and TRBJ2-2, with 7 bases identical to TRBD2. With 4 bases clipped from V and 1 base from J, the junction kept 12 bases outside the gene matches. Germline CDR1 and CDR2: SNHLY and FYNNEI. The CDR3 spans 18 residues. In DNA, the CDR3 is TGTGCCAGCAGTGCAGAGACTAGCAGCTCTAGGAACACCGGGGAGCTGTTTTTT. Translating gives CASSAETSSSRNTGELFF.

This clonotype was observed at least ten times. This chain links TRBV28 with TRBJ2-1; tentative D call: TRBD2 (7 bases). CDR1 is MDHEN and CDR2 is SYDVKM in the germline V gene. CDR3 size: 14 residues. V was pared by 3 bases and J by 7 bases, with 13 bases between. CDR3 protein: CASSFGGPWNEQFF. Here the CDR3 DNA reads TGTGCCAGCAGTTTCGGGGGGCCCTGGAATGAGCAGTTCTTC. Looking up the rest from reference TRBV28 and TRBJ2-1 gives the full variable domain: DVKVTQSSRYLVKRTGEKVFLECVQDMDHENMFWYRQDPGLGLRLIYFSYDVKMKEKGDIPEGYSVSREKKERFSLILESASTNQTSMYLCASSFGGPWNEQFFGPGTRLTVL.

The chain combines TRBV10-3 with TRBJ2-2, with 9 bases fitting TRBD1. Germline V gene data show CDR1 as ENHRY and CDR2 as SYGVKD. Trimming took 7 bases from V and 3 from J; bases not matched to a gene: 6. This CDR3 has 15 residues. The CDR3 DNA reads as TGTGCCATCAAAAACAGGGGGCCGGACACCGGGGAGCTGTTTTTT. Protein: CAIKNRGPDTGELFF.

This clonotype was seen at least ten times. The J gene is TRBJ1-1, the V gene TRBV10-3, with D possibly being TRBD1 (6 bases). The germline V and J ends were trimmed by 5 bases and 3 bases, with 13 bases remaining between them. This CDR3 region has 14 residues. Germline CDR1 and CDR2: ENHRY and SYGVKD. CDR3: CAISSGGADTEAFF. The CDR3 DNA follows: TGTGCCATCAGTAGCGGGGGGGCTGACACTGAAGCTTTCTTT.

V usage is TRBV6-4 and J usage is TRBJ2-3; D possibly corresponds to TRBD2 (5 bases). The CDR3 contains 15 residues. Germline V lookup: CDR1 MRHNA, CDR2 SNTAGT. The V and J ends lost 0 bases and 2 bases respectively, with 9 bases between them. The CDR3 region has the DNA TGTGCCAGCAGTGACTCCAGCGGAATCACAGATACGCAGTATTTT. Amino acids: CASSDSSGITDTQYF.

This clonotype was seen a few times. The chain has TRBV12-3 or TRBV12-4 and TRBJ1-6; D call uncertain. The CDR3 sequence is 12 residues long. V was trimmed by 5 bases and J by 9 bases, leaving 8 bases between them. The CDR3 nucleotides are TGTGCCAGCAGTCCCGGGATTTCACCCCTCCACTTT. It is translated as CASSPGISPLHF.

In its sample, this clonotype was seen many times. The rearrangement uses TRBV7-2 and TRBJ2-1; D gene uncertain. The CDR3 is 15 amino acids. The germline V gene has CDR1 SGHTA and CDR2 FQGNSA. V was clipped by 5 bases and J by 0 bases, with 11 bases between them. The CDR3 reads CASSLRVSSYNEQFF. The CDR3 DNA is TGTGCCAGCAGCCTGCGTGTTAGCTCCTACAATGAGCAGTTCTTC. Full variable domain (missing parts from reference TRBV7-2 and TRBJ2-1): GAGVSQSPSNKVTEKGKDVELRCDPISGHTALYWYRQSLGQGLEFLIYFQGNSAPDKSGLPSDRFSAERTGGSVSTLTIQRTQQEDSAVYLCASSLRVSSYNEQFFGPGTRLTVL.

CDR3 DNA sequence: TGTGCCAGTAGGGGGCGGGTCGGACCTTCAGGCAATCAGCCCCAGCATTTT. This sequence encodes CASRGRVGPSGNQPQHF. The rearrangement links TRBV19 to TRBJ1-5; TRBD1 is a possible D gene (5 bases). Germline loops: CDR1 LNHDA, CDR2 SQIVND (reference sequence). The germline V and J ends were trimmed by 6 bases and 2 bases, with 20 bases remaining between them. The CDR3 totals 17 residues. The whole variable domain, remainder taken from reference TRBV19 and TRBJ1-5, is DGGITQSPKYLFRKEGQNVTLSCEQNLNHDAMYWYRQDPGQGLRLIYYSQIVNDFQKGDIAEGYSVSREKKESFPLTVTSAQKNPTAFYLCASRGRVGPSGNQPQHFGDGTRLSIL.

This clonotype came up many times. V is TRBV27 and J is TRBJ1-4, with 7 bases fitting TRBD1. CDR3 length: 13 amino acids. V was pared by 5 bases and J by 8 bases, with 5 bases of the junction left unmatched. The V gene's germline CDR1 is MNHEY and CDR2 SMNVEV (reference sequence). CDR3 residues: CASSVGTAEKLFF. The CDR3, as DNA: TGTGCCAGCAGTGTCGGGACAGCGGAAAAACTGTTTTTT.

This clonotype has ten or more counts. The CDR3 region is CASSQEDRVGTEAFF. The CDR3 DNA is TGCGCCAGCAGCCAAGAAGACAGGGTGGGCACTGAAGCTTTCTTT. The chain couples TRBV4-1 to TRBJ1-1, with TRBD1 identical over 7 bases. Germline lookup yields CDR1 MGHRA and CDR2 YSYEKL. CDR3 length: 15 residues. With 0 bases clipped from V and 4 bases from J, the junction kept 5 bases outside the gene matches.

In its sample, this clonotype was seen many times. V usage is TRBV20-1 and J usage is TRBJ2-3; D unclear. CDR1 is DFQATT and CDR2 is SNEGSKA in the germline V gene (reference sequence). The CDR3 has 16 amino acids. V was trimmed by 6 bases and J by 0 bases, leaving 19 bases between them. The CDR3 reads CSANHASVTSTDTQYF. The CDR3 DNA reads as TGCAGTGCCAACCACGCCAGCGTGACTAGCACAGATACGCAGTATTTT.

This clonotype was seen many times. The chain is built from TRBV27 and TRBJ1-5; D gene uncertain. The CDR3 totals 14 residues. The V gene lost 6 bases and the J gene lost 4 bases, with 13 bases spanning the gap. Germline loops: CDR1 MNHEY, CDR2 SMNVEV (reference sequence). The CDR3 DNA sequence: TGTGCCAGCAGCTTAGGAGGAGGGAATCAGCCCCAGCATTTT. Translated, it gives CASSLGGGNQPQHF.

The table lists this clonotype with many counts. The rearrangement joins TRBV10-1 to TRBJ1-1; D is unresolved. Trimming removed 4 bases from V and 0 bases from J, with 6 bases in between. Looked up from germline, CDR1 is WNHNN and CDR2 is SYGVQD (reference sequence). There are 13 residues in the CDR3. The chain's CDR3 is CASSVSMNTEAFF. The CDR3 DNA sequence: TGCGCCAGCAGTGTGAGCATGAACACTGAAGCTTTCTTT.